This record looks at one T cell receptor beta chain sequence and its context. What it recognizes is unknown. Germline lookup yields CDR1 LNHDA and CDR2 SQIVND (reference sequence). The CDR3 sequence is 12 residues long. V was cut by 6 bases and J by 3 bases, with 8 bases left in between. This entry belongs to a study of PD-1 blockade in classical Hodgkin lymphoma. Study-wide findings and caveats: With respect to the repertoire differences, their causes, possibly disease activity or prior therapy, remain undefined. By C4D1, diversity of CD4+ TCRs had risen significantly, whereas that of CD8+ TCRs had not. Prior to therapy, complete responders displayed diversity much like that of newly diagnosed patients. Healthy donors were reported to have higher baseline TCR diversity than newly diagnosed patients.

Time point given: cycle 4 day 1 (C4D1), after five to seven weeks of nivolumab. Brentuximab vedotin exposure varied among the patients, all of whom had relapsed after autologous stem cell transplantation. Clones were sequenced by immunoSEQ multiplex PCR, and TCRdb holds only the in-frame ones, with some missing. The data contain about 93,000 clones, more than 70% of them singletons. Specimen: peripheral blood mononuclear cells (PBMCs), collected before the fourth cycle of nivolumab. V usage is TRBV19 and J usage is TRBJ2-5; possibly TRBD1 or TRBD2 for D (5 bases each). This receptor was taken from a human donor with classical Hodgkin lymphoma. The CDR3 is CASSRDEETQYF. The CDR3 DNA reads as TGTGCCAGTAGCAGGGACGAAGAGACCCAGTACTTC.